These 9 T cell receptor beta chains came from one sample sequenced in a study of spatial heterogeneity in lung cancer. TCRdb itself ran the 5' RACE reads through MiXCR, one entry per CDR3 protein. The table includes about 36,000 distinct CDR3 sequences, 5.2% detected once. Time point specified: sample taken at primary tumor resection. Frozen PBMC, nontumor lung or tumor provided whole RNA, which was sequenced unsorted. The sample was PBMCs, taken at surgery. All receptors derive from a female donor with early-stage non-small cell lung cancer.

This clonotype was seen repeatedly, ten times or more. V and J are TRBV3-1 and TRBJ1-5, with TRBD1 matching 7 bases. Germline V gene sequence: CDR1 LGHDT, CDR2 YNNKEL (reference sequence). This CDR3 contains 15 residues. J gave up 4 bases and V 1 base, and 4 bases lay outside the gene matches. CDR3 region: CASSQAGQRNQPQHF. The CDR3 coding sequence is TGTGCCAGCAGCCAAGCGGGACAGAGAAATCAGCCCCAGCATTTT.

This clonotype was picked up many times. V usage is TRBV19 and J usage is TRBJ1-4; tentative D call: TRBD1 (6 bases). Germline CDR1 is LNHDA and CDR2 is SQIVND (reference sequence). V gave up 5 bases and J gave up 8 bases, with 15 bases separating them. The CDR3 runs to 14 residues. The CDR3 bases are TGTGCCAGTAGTCCGCGGACAGAATTGGAAAAACTGTTTTTT. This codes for CASSPRTELEKLFF.

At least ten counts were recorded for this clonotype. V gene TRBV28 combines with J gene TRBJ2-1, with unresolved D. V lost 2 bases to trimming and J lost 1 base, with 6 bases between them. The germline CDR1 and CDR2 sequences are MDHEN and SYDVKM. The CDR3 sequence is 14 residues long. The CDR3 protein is CASSLSLSYNEQFF. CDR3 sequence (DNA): TGTGCCAGCAGTTTAAGCTTGTCCTACAATGAGCAGTTCTTC.

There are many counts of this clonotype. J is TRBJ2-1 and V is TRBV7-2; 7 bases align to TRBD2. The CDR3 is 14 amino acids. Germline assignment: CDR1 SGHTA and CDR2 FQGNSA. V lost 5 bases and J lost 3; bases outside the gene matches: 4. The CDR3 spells CASSPTSSYNEQFF. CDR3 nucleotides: TGTGCCAGCAGCCCGACTAGCAGCTACAATGAGCAGTTCTTC.

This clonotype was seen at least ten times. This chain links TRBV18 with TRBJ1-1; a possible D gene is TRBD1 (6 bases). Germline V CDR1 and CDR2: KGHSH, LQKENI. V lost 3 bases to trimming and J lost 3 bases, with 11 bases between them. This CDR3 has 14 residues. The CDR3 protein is CASSPQGFDTEAFF. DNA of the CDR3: TGTGCCAGCTCACCCCAGGGGTTTGACACTGAAGCTTTCTTT.

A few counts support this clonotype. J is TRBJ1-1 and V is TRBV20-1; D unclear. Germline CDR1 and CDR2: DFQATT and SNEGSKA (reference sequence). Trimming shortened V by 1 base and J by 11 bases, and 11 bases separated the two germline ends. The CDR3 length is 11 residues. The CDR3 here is CSARGKGNAFF. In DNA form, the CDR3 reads TGCAGTGCTAGAGGTAAAGGGAATGCTTTCTTT.

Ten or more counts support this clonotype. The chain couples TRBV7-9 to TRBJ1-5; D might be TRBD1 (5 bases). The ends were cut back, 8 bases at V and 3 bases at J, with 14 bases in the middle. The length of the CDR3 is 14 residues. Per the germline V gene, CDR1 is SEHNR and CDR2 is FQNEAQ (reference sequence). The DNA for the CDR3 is TGTGCCAGCGGGCAGGGATGGATCAATCAGCCCCAGCATTTT. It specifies CASGQGWINQPQHF.

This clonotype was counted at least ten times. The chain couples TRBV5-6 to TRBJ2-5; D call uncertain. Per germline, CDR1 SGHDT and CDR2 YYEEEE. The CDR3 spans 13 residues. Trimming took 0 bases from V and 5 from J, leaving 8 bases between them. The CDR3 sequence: CASSLGGFETQYF. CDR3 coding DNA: TGTGCCAGCAGCTTGGGGGGTTTCGAGACCCAGTACTTC.

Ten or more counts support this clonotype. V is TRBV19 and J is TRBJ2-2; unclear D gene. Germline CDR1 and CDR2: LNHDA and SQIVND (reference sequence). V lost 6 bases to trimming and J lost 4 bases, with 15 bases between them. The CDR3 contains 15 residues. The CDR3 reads CASRGPARSTGELFF. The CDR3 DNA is TGTGCCAGTAGGGGCCCTGCCCGATCCACCGGGGAGCTGTTTTTT.